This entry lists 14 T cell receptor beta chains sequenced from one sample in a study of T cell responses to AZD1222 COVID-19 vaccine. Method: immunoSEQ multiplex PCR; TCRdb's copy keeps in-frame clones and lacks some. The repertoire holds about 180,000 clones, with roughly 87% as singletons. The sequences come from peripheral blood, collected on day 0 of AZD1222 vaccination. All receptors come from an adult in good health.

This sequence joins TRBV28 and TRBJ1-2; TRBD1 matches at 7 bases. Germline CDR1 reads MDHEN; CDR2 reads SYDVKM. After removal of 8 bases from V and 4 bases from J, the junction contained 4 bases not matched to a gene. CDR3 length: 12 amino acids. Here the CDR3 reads CASDREGYGYTF. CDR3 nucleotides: TGTGCCAGCGACAGGGAGGGCTATGGCTACACCTTC.

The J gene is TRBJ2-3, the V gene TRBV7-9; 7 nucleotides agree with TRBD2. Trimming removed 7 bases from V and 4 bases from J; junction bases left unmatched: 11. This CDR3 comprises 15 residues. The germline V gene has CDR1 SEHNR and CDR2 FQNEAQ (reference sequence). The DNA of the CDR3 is TGTGCCAGCACCGGGGGAGGGGAAGTTTCAGATACGCAGTATTTT. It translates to CASTGGGEVSDTQYF. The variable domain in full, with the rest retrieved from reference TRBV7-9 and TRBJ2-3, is DTGVSQNPRHKITKRGQNVTFRCDPISEHNRLYWYRQTLGQGPEFLTYFQNEAQLEKSRLLSDRFSAERPKGSFSTLEIQRTEQGDSAMYLCASTGGGEVSDTQYFGPGTRLTVL.

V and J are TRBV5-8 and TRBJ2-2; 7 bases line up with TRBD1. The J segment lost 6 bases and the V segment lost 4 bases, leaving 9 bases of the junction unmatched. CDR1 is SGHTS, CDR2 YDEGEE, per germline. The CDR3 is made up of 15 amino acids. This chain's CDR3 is CASSDDRASAGELFF. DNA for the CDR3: TGTGCCAGCAGCGACGACAGGGCGTCCGCCGGGGAGCTGTTTTTT. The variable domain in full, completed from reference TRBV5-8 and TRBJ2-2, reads EAGVTQSPTHLIKTRGQQATLRCSPISGHTSVYWYQQALGLGLQFLLWYDEGEERNRGNFPPRFSGRQFPNYSSELNVNALELEDSALYLCASSDDRASAGELFFGEGSRLTVL.

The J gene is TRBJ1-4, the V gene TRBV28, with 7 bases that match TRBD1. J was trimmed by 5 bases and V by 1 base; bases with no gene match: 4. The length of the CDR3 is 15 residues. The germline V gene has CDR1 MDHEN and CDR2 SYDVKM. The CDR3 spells CASSLSGTENEKLFF. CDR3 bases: TGTGCCAGCAGTTTATCGGGGACAGAGAATGAAAAACTGTTTTTT. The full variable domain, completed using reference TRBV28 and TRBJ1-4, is DVKVTQSSRYLVKRTGEKVFLECVQDMDHENMFWYRQDPGLGLRLIYFSYDVKMKEKGDIPEGYSVSREKKERFSLILESASTNQTSMYLCASSLSGTENEKLFFGSGTQLSVL.

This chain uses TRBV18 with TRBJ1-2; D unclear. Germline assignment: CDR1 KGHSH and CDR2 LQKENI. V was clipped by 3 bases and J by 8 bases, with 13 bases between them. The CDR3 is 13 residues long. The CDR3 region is CASSPPPAGGYTF. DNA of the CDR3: TGTGCCAGCTCACCGCCCCCCGCGGGAGGCTACACCTTC.

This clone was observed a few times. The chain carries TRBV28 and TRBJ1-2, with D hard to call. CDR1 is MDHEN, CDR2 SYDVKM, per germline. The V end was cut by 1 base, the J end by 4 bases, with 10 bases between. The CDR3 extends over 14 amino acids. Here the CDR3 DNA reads TGTGCCAGCAGTTTATCGCGGCAGAGCTATGGCTACACCTTC. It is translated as CASSLSRQSYGYTF.

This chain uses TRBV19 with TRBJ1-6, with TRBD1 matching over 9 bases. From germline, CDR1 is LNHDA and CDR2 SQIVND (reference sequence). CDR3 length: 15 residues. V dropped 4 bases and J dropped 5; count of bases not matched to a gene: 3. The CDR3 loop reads CASSRTGADNSPLHF. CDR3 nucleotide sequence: TGTGCCAGTAGTAGGACAGGGGCCGATAATTCACCCCTCCACTTT. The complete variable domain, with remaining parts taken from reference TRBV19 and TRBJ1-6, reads DGGITQSPKYLFRKEGQNVTLSCEQNLNHDAMYWYRQDPGQGLRLIYYSQIVNDFQKGDIAEGYSVSREKKESFPLTVTSAQKNPTAFYLCASSRTGADNSPLHFGNGTRLTVT.

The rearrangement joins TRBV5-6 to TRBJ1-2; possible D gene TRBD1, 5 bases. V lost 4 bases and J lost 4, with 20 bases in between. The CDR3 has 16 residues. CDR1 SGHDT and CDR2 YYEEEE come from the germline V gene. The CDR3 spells CASSQLGTAQAYGYTF. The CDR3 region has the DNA TGTGCCAGCAGCCAACTCGGGACTGCTCAGGCCTATGGCTACACCTTC.

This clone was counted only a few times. CDR3 bases: TGTGCCTGGAGCGGGAGCTCCTATAATTCACCCCTCCACTTT. This encodes CAWSGSSYNSPLHF. The chain combines TRBV30 with TRBJ1-6; D ambiguous. The CDR3 runs 14 residues. Trimming removed 3 bases from V and 0 bases from J, with 6 bases in between. The germline gives CDR1 GTSNPN, CDR2 SVGIG (reference sequence).

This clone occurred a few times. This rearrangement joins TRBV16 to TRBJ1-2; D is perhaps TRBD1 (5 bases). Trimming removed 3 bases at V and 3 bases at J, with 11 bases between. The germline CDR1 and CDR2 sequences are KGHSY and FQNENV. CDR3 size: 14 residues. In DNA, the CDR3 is TGTGCCAGCAGCCAGACAGTTAACGACTATGGCTACACCTTC. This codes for CASSQTVNDYGYTF.

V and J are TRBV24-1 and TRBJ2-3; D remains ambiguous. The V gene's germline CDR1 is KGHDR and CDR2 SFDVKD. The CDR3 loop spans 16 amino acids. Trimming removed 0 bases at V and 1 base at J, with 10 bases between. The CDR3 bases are TGTGCCACCAGTGATTTGGCGAGGAGAGGCACAGATACGCAGTATTTT. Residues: CATSDLARRGTDTQYF.

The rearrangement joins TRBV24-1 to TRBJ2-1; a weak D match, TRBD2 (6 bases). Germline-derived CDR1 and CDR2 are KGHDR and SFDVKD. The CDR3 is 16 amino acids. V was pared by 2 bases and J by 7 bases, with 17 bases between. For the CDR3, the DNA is TGTGCCACCAGTGATTATTCGCGGGACGCTTCTAATGAGCAGTTCTTC. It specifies CATSDYSRDASNEQFF.

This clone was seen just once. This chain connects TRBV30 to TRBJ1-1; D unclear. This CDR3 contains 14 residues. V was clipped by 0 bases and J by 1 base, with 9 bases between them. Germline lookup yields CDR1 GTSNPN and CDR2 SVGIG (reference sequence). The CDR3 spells CAWSVLVSNTEAFF. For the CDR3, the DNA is TGTGCCTGGAGTGTACTGGTCTCGAACACTGAAGCTTTCTTT.

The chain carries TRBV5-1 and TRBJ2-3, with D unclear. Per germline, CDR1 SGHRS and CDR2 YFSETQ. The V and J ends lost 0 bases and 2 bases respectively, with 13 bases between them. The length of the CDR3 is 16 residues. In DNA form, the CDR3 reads TGCGCCAGCAGCTTGGTAGGACCTCCCCCCACAGATACGCAGTATTTT. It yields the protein CASSLVGPPPTDTQYF. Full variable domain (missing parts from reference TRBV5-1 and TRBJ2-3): KAGVTQTPRYLIKTRGQQVTLSCSPISGHRSVSWYQQTPGQGLQFLFEYFSETQRNKGNFPGRFSGRQFSNSRSEMNVSTLELGDSALYLCASSLVGPPPTDTQYFGPGTRLTVL.